This record covers a single T cell receptor (beta chain). Its antigen is not identified. Trimming cost V 6 bases and J 5 bases, with 4 bases left between them. The CDR3 has 11 amino acids. TCRdb's table, derived via immunoSEQ multiplex PCR, lists solely in-frame clones and lacks some. The sample holds about 680,000 clones, around 89% seen once. The data were taken from a study of Ad26.COV2.S vaccination and SARS-CoV-2 variants. About the research overall: Once or twice, 56 days apart, Ad26.COV2.S was delivered intramuscularly. Study results and caveats: It was reported that spike-specific CD8+ and CD4+ T cell responses were substantially broad after vaccination.

This sample's treatment: about 20 received Ad26.COV2.S at low or high dose, single or two shots; 5 received placebo; per-sample allocation not given. Samples analyzed were those drawn on day 63 after the first vaccine or placebo injection. Within Boston, the person who donated was an adult of 18-55 years. Its platform was an Ad26 vector, and its expressed antigen was Wuhan-strain SARS-CoV-2 spike. The chain combines TRBV12-3 or TRBV12-4 with TRBJ2-2, with D hard to call. This sample comprised peripheral blood, obtained in a trial of Ad26.COV2.S vaccine versus placebo. The clonotype was recovered from a person aged 18 to 59 who received the Ad26.COV2.S COVID-19 vaccine or a placebo. The DNA of the CDR3 is TGTGCCAGCAGGAGGACCGGGGAGCTGTTTTTT. This translates into CASRRTGELFF.